This T cell receptor (beta chain) was captured by sequencing in a study of beta chain features in type 1 diabetes. Sequencing targeted expressed TCRB transcripts, as all isolated RNA had been reverse transcribed. TCRdb keeps only in-frame clones here, not all; method: immunoSEQ multiplex PCR. This table holds 300,000 to 450,000 clones, 15% to 20% found once. V trimming: 1 base; J trimming: 1 base; junction bases outside the gene matches: 9. The CDR3 length is 17 residues. Germline-derived CDR1 and CDR2 are SEHNR and FQNEAQ (reference sequence). This clone turned up a few times. The clonotype comes from a woman under 30 in good health. This chain links TRBV7-9 with TRBJ1-1; 7 bases fit TRBD1. Sequencing was done on a sample of naive CD4+ T cells from blood. The CDR3 loop is CASSLGRRTGANTEAFF. For the CDR3, the DNA is TGTGCCAGCAGCTTAGGAAGACGGACAGGAGCGAACACTGAAGCTTTCTTT.